Below, one TCR beta chain is given with its context. Antigen specificity is unknown. Using its own MiXCR run on the 5' RACE reads, TCRdb lists one record per CDR3 protein. The data hold approximately 500,000 distinct CDR3 sequences, with around 24% observed a single time. The sample comes from a study of identical twins. Points from the study as a whole: Fewer insertions were carried by abundant cord blood beta clonotypes, but none was seen in memory repertoires.

This CDR3 region has 14 residues. V dropped 5 bases and J dropped 6; count of bases not matched to a gene: 7. Germline values: CDR1 SGHTA, CDR2 FQGTGA. These same records also appear under a second study, on T cells expressing NK-cell markers. That paper notes: Obtained from sorted CD3+CD56+NKG2C+, CD3+CD56+NKG2C- and CD3+CD56-NKG2C+ T cells were the TCR beta repertoires.

The TCR was taken from a woman aged 18-29 years in good health. Sequencing used CD4+ T cells sorted from blood. V and J are TRBV7-3 and TRBJ2-1; 7 nucleotides agree with TRBD1. The CDR3 is CASSRDRDSNEQFF. CDR3 nucleotides: TGTGCCAGCAGCCGGGACAGAGACTCCAATGAGCAGTTCTTC. Combining the CDR3 with reference TRBV7-3 and TRBJ2-1 gives the whole variable domain GAGVSQTPSNKVTEKGKYVELRCDPISGHTALYWYRQSLGQGPEFLIYFQGTGAADDSGLPNDRFFAVRPEGSVSTLKIQRTERGDSAVYLCASSRDRDSNEQFFGPGTRLTVL.